What follows describes a single T cell receptor beta chain. Its antigen is not known. Collection of blood occurred at baseline, at cycle 4 day 1, and at cycle 7 day 1. The method was immunoSEQ multiplex PCR; TCRdb's version includes in-frame clones alone and lacks a portion of them. The table records 75,000 to 95,000 clones, 92% of them present only once. Per germline, CDR1 SGHDT and CDR2 YYEEEE. Trimming shortened V by 6 bases and J by 3 bases, and 10 bases separated the two germline ends. This CDR3 region has 12 residues. The data were taken from a study of OX40 agonist ivuxolimab in advanced cancers. Study-wide results and caveats: Partial responders treated at 0.1-3.0 mg/kg exhibited clonal expansion among the lowest measured. Low normalized T-cell clonal expansion was also seen in some nonresponders. At 0.1 to 3.0 mg/kg, CD4+ and CD8+ blood T cells expanded clonally by week 6.

The chain links TRBV5-6 to TRBJ2-7; TRBD2 might be the D (6 bases). This receptor was identified in an adult with an advanced solid tumor such as melanoma, head and neck, liver or kidney cancer. The sample consisted of CD4+ or CD8+ T cells sorted from blood, taken in a trial of the OX40 agonist ivuxolimab. In nucleotides, the CDR3 is TGTGCCAGCACGGACGGGGGCTACGAGCAGTACTTC. Its protein product is CASTDGGYEQYF.